This TCR beta chain was retrieved from a study of CD8+ T cells in alopecia areata. This clone was found a few times. Extraction and reverse transcription of RNA yielded cDNA as the sequencing template. Repertoires were generated with immunoSEQ multiplex PCR, while TCRdb's copy carries only in-frame clones and drops some. The sample consists of about 200,000 clones, around 50% of them appearing once. V lost 0 bases and J lost 0, with 12 bases in between. CDR3 length equals 18 residues. The TCR comes from a human donor in good health. The source material was CD8+ T cells sorted from blood. V is TRBV23-1 and J is TRBJ1-6; a weak D match, TRBD1 (5 bases). TRBV23-1 is identified as an open reading frame with a role that is uncertain. This CDR3 is CASSQSTRGSSYNSPLHF. The CDR3 bases are TGCGCCAGCAGTCAATCTACGAGGGGAAGCTCCTATAATTCACCCCTCCACTTT.